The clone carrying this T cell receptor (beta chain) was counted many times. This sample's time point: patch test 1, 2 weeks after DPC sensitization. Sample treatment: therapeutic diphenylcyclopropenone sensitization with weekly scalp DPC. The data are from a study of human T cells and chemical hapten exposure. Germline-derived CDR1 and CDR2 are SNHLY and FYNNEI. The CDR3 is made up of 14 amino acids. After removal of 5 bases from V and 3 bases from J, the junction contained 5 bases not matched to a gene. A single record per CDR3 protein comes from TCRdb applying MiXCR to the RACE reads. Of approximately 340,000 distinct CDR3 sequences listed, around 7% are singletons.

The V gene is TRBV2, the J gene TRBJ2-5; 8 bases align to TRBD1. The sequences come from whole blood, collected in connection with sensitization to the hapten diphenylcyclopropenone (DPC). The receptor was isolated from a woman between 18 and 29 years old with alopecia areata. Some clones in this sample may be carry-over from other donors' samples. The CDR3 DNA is TGTGCCAGCAGTAAGGACAGGGCAGAAGAGACCCAGTACTTC. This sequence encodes CASSKDRAEETQYF.